The present T cell receptor beta chain was sequenced within a study of cytomegalovirus exposure and HLA in healthy donors. Overall study: The study placed 70% to 85% of its 398 genotyped donors in the Caucasian-associated ancestry cluster.

Study-wide results and limits: Some V segments, TRBV6-2 and TRBV6-3 among them, were indistinguishable and were therefore excluded.

A note on this clone: Its antigen is undetermined.

V was shortened by 5 bases and J by 5 bases, with 15 bases between the two germline ends. The CDR3 has 14 residues. In germline, CDR1 is MNHEY, CDR2 SVGAGI. The PCR made use of 60 Vbeta and 13 Jbeta primers. Using immunoSEQ multiplex PCR, the repertoire was profiled, and TCRdb retains in-frame clones only, with some absent. The table records about 260,000 clones, roughly 81% of them present only once. The specimen was PBMCs. The chain combines TRBV6-5 with TRBJ2-5; a possible D gene is TRBD2 (5 bases). This TCR was sampled from a middle-aged woman in good health and CMV-seropositive. The CDR3 DNA reads as TGTGCCAGCAGTCCCACAGAGGGCCGGGAGACCCAGTACTTC. Its translation is CASSPTEGRETQYF.